Below, 17 T cell receptor beta chains from the same sample are listed, as sequenced in a study of shared clonotypes between healthy human individuals. Sequencing was performed with immunoSEQ multiplex PCR; in TCRdb, only in-frame clones are kept and a portion is missing. The repertoire has a few million clones, over 85% of them found once; the top ten carry roughly 0.13%. Material for sequencing was naive CD4+ T cells sorted from blood. Subset of the sample: CD45RA+ positively selected. These receptors all stem from a man younger than 35 in good health.

The table lists this clone with a few counts. The V gene is TRBV30, the J gene TRBJ1-2, with a possible D match to TRBD1 (5 bases). Trimming removed 1 base from V and 8 bases from J, with 14 bases in between. This CDR3 has 13 residues. Germline V gene lookup returns CDR1 GTSNPN and CDR2 SVGIG (reference sequence). Here the CDR3 DNA reads TGTGCCTGGAGTGCAGGCAGGGTGGACGGCTACACCTTC. Protein sequence: CAWSAGRVDGYTF. Full variable domain (remainder filled in from reference TRBV30 and TRBJ1-2): SQTIHQWPATLVQPVGSPLSLECTVEGTSNPNLYWYRQAAGRGLQLLFYSVGIGQISSEVPQNLSASRPQDRQFILSSKKLLLSDSGFYLCAWSAGRVDGYTFGSGTRLTVV.

About this clone itself: Distinct nucleotide sequences in the sample also encode this CDR3. The chain joins TRBV9 to TRBJ1-1; D remains ambiguous. Germline assignment: CDR1 SGDLS and CDR2 YYNGEE. CDR3 size: 14 residues. V was shortened by 2 bases and J by 1 base, with 9 bases between the two germline ends. The CDR3 here is CASSVGPTNTEAFF. CDR3 DNA sequence: TGTGCCAGCAGCGTTGGGCCGACGAACACTGAAGCTTTCTTT.

In the case of this clone: The sample contains more than one DNA sequence encoding this CDR3. The rearrangement uses TRBV10-3 and TRBJ1-1; D is unresolved. Per germline, CDR1 ENHRY and CDR2 SYGVKD. This CDR3 contains 12 residues. V lost 9 bases and J 2 bases, leaving 10 bases between the germline ends. CDR3 bases: TGTGCCATTTCGACGGGCAACACTGAAGCTTTCTTT. Translating gives CAISTGNTEAFF.

The chain uses TRBV9 and TRBJ1-3, with D perhaps TRBD1 (5 bases). Germline CDR1 is SGDLS and CDR2 is YYNGEE. Trimming took 1 base from V and 0 from J, leaving 14 bases between them. The CDR3 runs 17 residues. The CDR3 coding sequence is TGTGCCAGCAGCGTATCCCCAAACGGGGCCTCTGGAAACACCATATATTTT. Translated: CASSVSPNGASGNTIYF.

V gene TRBV6-1 combines with J gene TRBJ1-6; D might be TRBD1 (5 bases). The germline V gene has CDR1 MNHNS and CDR2 SASEGT. The CDR3 extends over 15 amino acids. The V end was cut by 6 bases, the J end by 6 bases, with 15 bases between. CDR3 amino acids: CASSLTDSLNSPLHF. CDR3 bases: TGTGCCAGCAGCCTAACCGACAGCCTTAATTCACCCCTCCACTTT.

The genes are TRBV4-3 and TRBJ1-5; the D gene is possibly TRBD1 (6 bases). Trimming left V 2 bases short and J 1 base short, with 9 bases between. The CDR3 has 15 amino acids. Germline-derived CDR1 and CDR2 are LGHNA and YSLEER. This CDR3 reads CASSQTGSSNQPQHF. The CDR3 bases are TGCGCCAGCAGCCAAACAGGGAGCAGCAATCAGCCCCAGCATTTT.

The V and J genes are TRBV7-2 and TRBJ2-7, with D hard to call. The length of the CDR3 is 14 residues. CDR1 and CDR2 from the germline V gene are SGHTA and FQGNSA. Trimming shortened V by 2 bases and J by 0 bases, and 8 bases separated the two germline ends. CDR3 amino acids: CASSLPVYSYEQYF. The CDR3 region has the DNA TGTGCCAGCAGCTTACCGGTCTACTCCTACGAGCAGTACTTC.

This clone was observed once. The chain joins TRBV2 to TRBJ2-7; D may be TRBD2 (5 bases). The CDR3 is 15 residues long. Trimming left V 2 bases short and J 4 bases short, with 15 bases between. CDR1 SNHLY and CDR2 FYNNEI come from the germline V gene. CDR3: CASSEQSGAGYEQYF. The CDR3 nucleotides read TGTGCCAGCAGTGAACAGAGCGGCGCCGGGTACGAGCAGTACTTC.

V is TRBV30 and J is TRBJ2-7, with 11 nucleotides matching TRBD1. With 4 bases clipped from V and 2 bases from J, the junction kept 7 bases outside the gene matches. Per germline, CDR1 GTSNPN and CDR2 SVGIG (reference sequence). This CDR3 has 15 amino acids. CDR3 sequence reads: CAWTLGTGGAYEQYF. For the CDR3, the DNA is TGTGCCTGGACCCTTGGGACAGGGGGAGCCTACGAGCAGTACTTC.

The chain joins TRBV29-1 to TRBJ1-2; the D is unclear. Germline CDR1 reads SQVTM; CDR2 reads ANQGSEA. V was pared by 4 bases and J by 4 bases, with 13 bases between. The CDR3 totals 13 residues. The CDR3 coding sequence is TGCAGCGTTGGATCTGGCAGTATCTATGGCTACACCTTC. Translating it yields CSVGSGSIYGYTF.

This sequence joins TRBV19 and TRBJ1-5; D gene unclear. This CDR3 spans 17 amino acids. The germline gives CDR1 LNHDA, CDR2 SQIVND (reference sequence). V lost 8 bases, J lost 2 bases, and 22 bases lay in between. CDR3 in DNA: TGTGCCAGTGTACGGGATCCAAGAGGCCTTGGCAATCAGCCCCAGCATTTT. Its translation is CASVRDPRGLGNQPQHF.

The rearrangement links TRBV2 to TRBJ2-1; D not resolved. Germline V gene data show CDR1 as SNHLY and CDR2 as FYNNEI. This CDR3 has 14 amino acids. V dropped 3 bases and J dropped 9 bases, with 15 bases sitting between them. CDR3 sequence: CASSEGWDLGEQFF. The CDR3 coding sequence is TGTGCCAGCAGTGAGGGGTGGGATCTAGGTGAGCAGTTCTTC.

The chain carries TRBV5-4 and TRBJ1-1; TRBD1 might be the D (6 bases). The V end lost 4 bases, the J end lost 3 bases, and 16 bases lay between the germline ends. Germline V lookup: CDR1 SGHNT, CDR2 YYREEE (reference sequence). The CDR3 length is 15 residues. The CDR3 is CASSPVGGGDTEAFF. CDR3 bases: TGTGCCAGCAGCCCGGTGGGGGGCGGGGACACTGAAGCTTTCTTT.

The chain couples TRBV19 to TRBJ1-4; 7 bases map to TRBD1. The J segment lost 5 bases and the V segment lost 5 bases, leaving 5 bases of the junction unmatched. CDR3 length equals 14 residues. Germline V gene data show CDR1 as LNHDA and CDR2 as SQIVND (reference sequence). CDR3 region: CASSPQGINEKLFF. CDR3 DNA: TGTGCCAGTAGTCCACAGGGGATCAATGAAAAACTGTTTTTT.

The CDR3 sequence: CASSRTGFGNTIYF. CDR3 coding DNA: TGTGCCAGCAGCCGAACAGGGTTTGGAAACACCATATATTTT. The rearrangement joins TRBV7-9 to TRBJ1-3, with a tentative D call TRBD1 (6 bases). Trimming pared 5 bases from V and 3 bases from J, leaving 11 bases between. This CDR3 has 14 residues. Germline loops: CDR1 SEHNR, CDR2 FQNEAQ (reference sequence).

The CDR3 nucleotides are TGTGCCAGCGGTTTAAAATCCTTGTTCTCTGGAAACACCATATATTTT. Translated: CASGLKSLFSGNTIYF. The genes are TRBV5-5 and TRBJ1-3; D gene unclear. Trimming took off 7 bases at V and 0 bases at J, with 17 bases between the two ends. The CDR3 runs to 16 residues. Germline loops: CDR1 SGHKS, CDR2 YYEKEE (reference sequence). Full variable domain (outside the CDR3, taken from reference TRBV5-5 and TRBJ1-3): DAGVTQSPTHLIKTRGQQVTLRCSPISGHKSVSWYQQVLGQGPQFIFQYYEKEERGRGNFPDRFSARQFPNYSSELNVNALLLGDSALYLCASGLKSLFSGNTIYFGEGSWLTVV.

This clone occurred once. V and J are TRBV12-2 and TRBJ2-3; the table assigns TRBD2, which was not confirmed against the DNA. TRBV12-2 is recorded as a pseudogene. There are 18 residues in the CDR3. The CDR3 spells CASRSGPRLAGLKDTQYF. The CDR3 nucleotides read TGTGCAAGTCGCTCCGGGCCCCGACTAGCGGGATTGAAAGATACGCAGTATTTT.